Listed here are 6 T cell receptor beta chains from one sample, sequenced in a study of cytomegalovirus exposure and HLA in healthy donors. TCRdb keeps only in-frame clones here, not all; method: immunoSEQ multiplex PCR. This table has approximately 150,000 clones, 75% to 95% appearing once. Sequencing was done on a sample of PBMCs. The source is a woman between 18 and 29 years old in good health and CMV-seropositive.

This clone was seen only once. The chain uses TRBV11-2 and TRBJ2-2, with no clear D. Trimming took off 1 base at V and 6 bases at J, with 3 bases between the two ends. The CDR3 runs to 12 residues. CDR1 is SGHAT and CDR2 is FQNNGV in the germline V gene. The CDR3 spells CASSLASGELFF. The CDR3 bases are TGTGCCAGCAGCTTAGCTTCCGGGGAGCTGTTTTTT.

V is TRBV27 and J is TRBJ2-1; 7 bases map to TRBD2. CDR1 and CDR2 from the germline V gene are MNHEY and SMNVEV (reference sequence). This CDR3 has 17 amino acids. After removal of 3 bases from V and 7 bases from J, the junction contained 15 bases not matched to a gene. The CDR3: CASSFVAGWGVWNEQFF. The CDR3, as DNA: TGTGCCAGCAGTTTTGTAGCGGGCTGGGGGGTGTGGAATGAGCAGTTCTTC.

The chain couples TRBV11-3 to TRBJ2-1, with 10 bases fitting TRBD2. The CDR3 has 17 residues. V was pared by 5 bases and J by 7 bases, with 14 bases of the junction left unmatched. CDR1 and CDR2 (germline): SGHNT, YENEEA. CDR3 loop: CASSPGAGLAGDNEQFF. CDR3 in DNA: TGTGCCAGCAGCCCGGGGGCTGGGCTAGCGGGAGATAATGAGCAGTTCTTC.

Here the CDR3 reads CASSSLRQGVNTGELFF. The CDR3 bases are TGTGCCAGCAGCTCCCTTAGACAGGGGGTGAACACCGGGGAGCTGTTTTTT. V usage is TRBV5-8 and J usage is TRBJ2-2; TRBD1 agrees at 9 bases. This CDR3 spans 17 amino acids. V shed 3 bases, J shed 1 base, and the junction held 7 bases outside the gene matches. The V gene's germline CDR1 is SGHTS and CDR2 YDEGEE.

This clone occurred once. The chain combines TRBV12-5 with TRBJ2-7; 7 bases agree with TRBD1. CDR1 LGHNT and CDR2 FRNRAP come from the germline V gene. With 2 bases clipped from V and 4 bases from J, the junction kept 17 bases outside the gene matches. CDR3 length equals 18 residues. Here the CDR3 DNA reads TGTGCTAGTGGTTTGACCTCCAGGGGGACACAACCACTATACGAGCAGTACTTC. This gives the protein CASGLTSRGTQPLYEQYF.

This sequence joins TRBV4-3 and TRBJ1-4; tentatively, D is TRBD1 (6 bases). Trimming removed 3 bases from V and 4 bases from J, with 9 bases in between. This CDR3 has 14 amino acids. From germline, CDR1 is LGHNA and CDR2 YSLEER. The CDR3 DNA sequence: TGCGCCAGCAGCCATAACAGGGTTAATGAAAAACTGTTTTTT. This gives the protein CASSHNRVNEKLFF.